These T cell receptor beta chains were read from a single sample in a study of T cells after yellow fever vaccination. In TCRdb, the 5' RACE reads were re-called with MiXCR into one record per CDR3 protein. The sample has 230,000 or so distinct CDR3 sequences; less than 7.5% are singletons. The sample in question was CD4+ T cells sorted from PBMCs, obtained on the day of the yellow fever booster vaccination. The receptors were gathered from a young man who received the YFV17D yellow fever vaccine. Each CDR3 is given without its conserved first and last residue. Fields, in order: J gene, V gene, D gene, CDR3 protein. D genes are given only for firm matches.

TRBJ2-1,TRBV7-2,-,ASAQRSGGEQF
TRBJ2-4,TRBV27,-,ASSLDSTNIQY
TRBJ2-3,TRBV29-1,-,STTIADTQY
TRBJ2-5,TRBV7-2,TRBD2,ASSGLAGVPQY
TRBJ1-6,TRBV20-1,-,SARLGQMYSPLH
TRBJ2-1,TRBV5-1,-,ASSIGSDSRF
TRBJ2-3,TRBV10-3,TRBD2,AISVSTSGTDTQY
TRBJ2-3,TRBV29-1,-,SVLRRDTQY
TRBJ2-1,TRBV20-1,-,SARLDNEQF
TRBJ1-1,TRBV7-8,-,ASSPGQLCWAF
TRBJ1-1,TRBV2,-,ASSEIAETEAF
TRBJ2-2,TRBV10-3,TRBD2,AISRLAGGAGELF
TRBJ2-7,TRBV9,-,ASSATGQQREQY
TRBJ2-6,TRBV6-4,TRBD2,ASSQIWTSGRVTGANVLT
TRBJ2-1,TRBV6-5,TRBD2,ASSYPKITGSSGSSYNEQF
TRBJ2-1,TRBV18,-,ASSPRREEQF
TRBJ2-7,TRBV4-3,TRBD2,ASSQRLAGSYEQY
TRBJ1-5,TRBV7-2,-,ASSLGSVRSNQPQH
TRBJ2-1,TRBV11-3,TRBD1,ASSRSTGGINEQF
TRBJ2-2,TRBV3-1,-,ASSQVRVVGGELF
TRBJ2-6,TRBV18,-,ASSPPTGSSGANVLT
TRBJ2-1,TRBV7-2,-,ASSLGGSAVNEQF
TRBJ2-6,TRBV6-1,-,ASREPSAGGANVLT
TRBJ2-2,TRBV5-4,TRBD2,ASSPRAREVGELF
TRBJ2-5,TRBV30,TRBD1,AWGQGEETQY